The subject of this entry is one T cell receptor beta chain. This specimen belongs to a study of T cell changes during pregnancy in multiple sclerosis. Trimming took 4 bases from V and 4 from J; bases not matched to a gene: 11. Germline lookup yields CDR1 SGHTA and CDR2 FQGNSA. The CDR3 sequence is 17 residues long. Assay: immunoSEQ multiplex PCR; the TCRdb copy retains only in-frame clones and omits some. Here the sample spans about 40,000 clones, approximately 89% being singletons. The TCR was taken from a female donor in good health, enrolled as a control in a pregnancy study. The rearrangement uses TRBV7-2 and TRBJ2-7; TRBD2 agrees at 12 bases. The sample in question was peripheral blood, obtained in the first trimester of pregnancy. CDR3 residues: CASSSIRLAGEVYEQYF. The CDR3 nucleotides are TGTGCCAGCAGCTCGATAAGACTAGCGGGGGAAGTGTACGAGCAGTACTTC.